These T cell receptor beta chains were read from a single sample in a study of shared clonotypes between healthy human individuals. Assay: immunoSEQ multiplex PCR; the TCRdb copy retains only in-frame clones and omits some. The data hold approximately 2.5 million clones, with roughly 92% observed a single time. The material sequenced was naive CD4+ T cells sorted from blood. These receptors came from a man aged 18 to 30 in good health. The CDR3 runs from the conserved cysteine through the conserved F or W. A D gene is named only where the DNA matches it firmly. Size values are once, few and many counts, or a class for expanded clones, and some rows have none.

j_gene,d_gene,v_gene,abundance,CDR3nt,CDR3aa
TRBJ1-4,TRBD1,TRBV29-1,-,TGCAGCGTTTGGACAGGTTCTGAAAAACTGTTTTTT,CSVWTGSEKLFF
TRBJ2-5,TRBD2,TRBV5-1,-,TGCGCCAGCAGCCCCGGACTAGCGGGAAGACAGACCCAGTACTTC,CASSPGLAGRQTQYF
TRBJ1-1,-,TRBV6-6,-,TGTGCCAGCATGGAAATCAACACTGAAGCTTTCTTT,CASMEINTEAFF
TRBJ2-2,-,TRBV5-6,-,TGTGCCAGCAGCGCGAGGACAGTAGCGAACACCGGGGAGCTGTTTTTT,CASSARTVANTGELFF
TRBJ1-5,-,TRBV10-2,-,TGCGCCAGCAGCGACATACCCGAGGCGCCCCAGCATTTT,CASSDIPEAPQHF
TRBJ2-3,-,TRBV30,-,TGTGCCTGGGATGTAGAGGGGGGGATATTAGATACGCAGTATTTT,CAWDVEGGILDTQYF
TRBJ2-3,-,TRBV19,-,TGTGCCAGTAGTACCCAGACAGGCACAGATACGCAGTATTTT,CASSTQTGTDTQYF
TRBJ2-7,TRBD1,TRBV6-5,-,TGTGCCAGCAGCCGACAGGGAACCTACGAGCAGTACTTC,CASSRQGTYEQYF
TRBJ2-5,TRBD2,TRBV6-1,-,TGTGCCAGCAGTGAGGCAGCGGGAGAGGGGGAGACCCAGTACTTC,CASSEAAGEGETQYF
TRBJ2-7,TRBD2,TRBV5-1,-,TGCGCCAGCAGCTTGGAACTAGCGGGGGTATACTACGAGCAGTACTTC,CASSLELAGVYYEQYF
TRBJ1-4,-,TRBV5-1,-,TGCGCCAGCAGCTTGGCTTCTAAGACTGCAACTAATGAAAAACTGTTTTTT,CASSLASKTATNEKLFF
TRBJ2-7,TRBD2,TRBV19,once,TGTGCCAGTAGTAGGGAAGCGGGGAAGTCCTACGAGCAGTACTTC,CASSREAGKSYEQYF
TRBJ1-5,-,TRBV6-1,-,TGTGCCAGCAGGGGCGGGCTCGGCAATCAGCCCCAGCATTTT,CASRGGLGNQPQHF
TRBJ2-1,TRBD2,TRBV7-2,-,TGTGCCAGCAGCGCAGCTAGCGGGAGGGTTGAGCAGTTCTTC,CASSAASGRVEQFF
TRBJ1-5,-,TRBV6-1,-,TGTGCCAGCAGTTTTCTGGGGGATAGCAATCAGCCCCAGCATTTT,CASSFLGDSNQPQHF
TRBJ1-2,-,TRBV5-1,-,TGCGCCAGCAGCCCAGGGACTTCCTATGGCTACACCTTC,CASSPGTSYGYTF
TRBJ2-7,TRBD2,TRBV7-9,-,TGTGCCAGCACCAGACTAGCGGGGTCTGACGAGCAGTACTTC,CASTRLAGSDEQYF
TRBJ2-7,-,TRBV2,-,TGTGCCAGCAGGGAACAGGAACCCAGCTCCTACGAGCAGTACTTC,CASREQEPSSYEQYF
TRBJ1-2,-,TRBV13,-,TGTGCCAGCAGCTCCCGGGACCCTTTACAGGGTGTAGAGGGCTACACCTTC,CASSSRDPLQGVEGYTF
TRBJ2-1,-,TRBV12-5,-,TGTGCTAGTGCCTTGACAGGTTACAATGAGCAGTTCTTC,CASALTGYNEQFF
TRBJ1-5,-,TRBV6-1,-,TGTGCCAGCAGTGGATCAGGGAGCAATCAGCCCCAGCATTTT,CASSGSGSNQPQHF
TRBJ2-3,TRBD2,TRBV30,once,TGTGCCTGGAGTGGGCACGGGGCGGGGGGGCCAGATACGCAGTATTTT,CAWSGHGAGGPDTQYF
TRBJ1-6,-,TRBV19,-,TGTGCCAGTAGTATTTTAGATTCACCCCTCCACTTT,CASSILDSPLHF
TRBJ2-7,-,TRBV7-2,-,TGTGCCAGCAGCCCCACGGACTCCTACGAGCAGTACTTC,CASSPTDSYEQYF
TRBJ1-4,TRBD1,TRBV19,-,TGTGCCAGTAGCCGACAGGGCGTAAATGAAAAACTGTTTTTT,CASSRQGVNEKLFF
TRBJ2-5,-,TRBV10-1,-,TGCGCCAGCAGTGAGTCAGGAACAGGGCAAGAGACCCAGTACTTC,CASSESGTGQETQYF
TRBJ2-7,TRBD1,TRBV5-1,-,TGCGCCAGCAGCTTGGGGCAGGGGGCTTTTTACGAGCAGTACTTC,CASSLGQGAFYEQYF
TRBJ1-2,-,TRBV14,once,TGTGCCAGCAGCCAAGAGCTAAACTATGGCTACACCTTC,CASSQELNYGYTF
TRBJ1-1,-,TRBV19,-,TGTGCCAGTAGCCAAGGGTTGCACACTGAAGCTTTCTTT,CASSQGLHTEAFF
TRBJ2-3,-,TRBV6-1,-,TGTGCCAGCATAGAATGGCTAAACACAGATACGCAGTATTTT,CASIEWLNTDTQYF
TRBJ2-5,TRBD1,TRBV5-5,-,TGTGCCAGCACCTTGGGGACAGGGGGCTATGAGACCCAGTACTTC,CASTLGTGGYETQYF
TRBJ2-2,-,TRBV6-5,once,TGTGCCACTTCGCGGGGGCGAGGTTCCGGGGAGCTGTTTTTT,CATSRGRGSGELFF
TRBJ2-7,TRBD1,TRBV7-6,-,TGTGCCAGCAGCATCCCGGGACAGGGAACCTACGAGCAGTACTTC,CASSIPGQGTYEQYF
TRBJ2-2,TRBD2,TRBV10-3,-,TGTGCCATCAGGAGGGGACTAGCGGGGGACGCGAGAGACGGGGAGCTGTTTTTT,CAIRRGLAGDARDGELFF
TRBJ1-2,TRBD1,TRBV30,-,TGTGCCTGGGCGGGACAGGACTATGGCTACACCTTC,CAWAGQDYGYTF
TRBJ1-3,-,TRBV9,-,TGTGCCAGCAGCCTGACAGACTCTGGAAACACCATATATTTT,CASSLTDSGNTIYF
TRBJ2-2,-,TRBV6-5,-,TGTGCCAGCAGGATACAGGGGGAGGGCACCGGGGAGCTGTTTTTT,CASRIQGEGTGELFF